One sample yielded the 17 T cell receptor beta chains listed below, sequenced in a study of PD-1 blockade in classical Hodgkin lymphoma. Using immunoSEQ multiplex PCR, the repertoire was profiled, and TCRdb retains in-frame clones only, with some absent. Here the sample spans some 100,000 clones, about nine tenths being singletons. Relapses following autologous stem cell transplantation were seen in all patients, with brentuximab vedotin exposure varying. The sequencing used peripheral blood mononuclear cells (PBMCs), collected at baseline. The receptors shown here come from a human donor with classical Hodgkin lymphoma.

In this sample, this clone turned up once. The chain couples TRBV10-3 to TRBJ2-3, with D tentatively TRBD1 (5 bases). The V gene's germline CDR1 is ENHRY and CDR2 SYGVKD. The CDR3 sequence is 16 residues long. Trimming took off 0 bases at V and 6 bases at J, with 16 bases between the two ends. This CDR3 reads CAISESGRRLGDTQYF. The CDR3 nucleotides read TGTGCCATCAGTGAGTCGGGGCGCCGACTTGGGGATACGCAGTATTTT.

The CDR3 sequence: CASSWNPGRRTGELFF. CDR3 bases: TGTGCCAGCAGCTGGAACCCAGGGAGAAGAACCGGGGAGCTGTTTTTT. The chain has TRBV11-2 and TRBJ2-2; D may correspond to TRBD1 or TRBD2 (5 bases each). In germline, CDR1 is SGHAT, CDR2 FQNNGV. The CDR3 covers 16 residues. Trimming took off 4 bases at V and 5 bases at J, with 17 bases between the two ends.

The chain employs TRBV2 and TRBJ2-7, with TRBD2 as a possible D gene (7 bases). CDR1 is SNHLY, CDR2 FYNNEI, per germline. The V and J ends lost 7 bases and 6 bases respectively, with 16 bases between them. The CDR3 covers 13 residues. This chain's CDR3 is CASKLGGALEQYF. CDR3 DNA sequence: TGTGCCAGCAAGTTGGGGGGGGCCCTCGAGCAGTACTTC.

The rearrangement links TRBV27 to TRBJ2-7, with D perhaps TRBD1 (6 bases). CDR1 is MNHEY and CDR2 is SMNVEV in the germline V gene (reference sequence). This CDR3 is 13 amino acids long. V was shortened by 4 bases and J by 3 bases, with 10 bases between the two germline ends. The CDR3 nucleotides read TGTGCCAGCAGTTCCTGGACAGACTACGAGCAGTACTTC. Its translation is CASSSWTDYEQYF.

This clone was seen only once. The V and J genes are TRBV11-2 and TRBJ2-7; 8 positions agree with TRBD1. Germline CDR1 reads SGHAT; CDR2 reads FQNNGV. The ends lost 5 bases at V and 3 bases at J; junction bases unmatched: 12. This CDR3 has 16 amino acids. This CDR3 reads CASSLTLTGELYEQYF. CDR3 nucleotides: TGTGCCAGCAGCCTGACTCTGACAGGGGAACTCTACGAGCAGTACTTC.

The gene calls are TRBV6-6 and TRBJ2-7, with 9 bases aligning to TRBD1. There are 15 residues in the CDR3. With 4 bases clipped from V and 4 bases from J, the junction kept 8 bases outside the gene matches. Per the germline V gene, CDR1 is MNHNY and CDR2 is SVGAGI (reference sequence). CDR3 coding DNA: TGTGCCAGCAGTTCCCCGGGACAGGGCTTGTACGAGCAGTACTTC. This translates into CASSSPGQGLYEQYF.

The chain recombines TRBV5-4 with TRBJ2-4, with D unclear. V lost 4 bases to trimming and J lost 5 bases, with 10 bases between them. The CDR3 sequence is 13 residues long. Germline lookup yields CDR1 SGHNT and CDR2 YYREEE (reference sequence). CDR3 sequence reads: CASSQAGENIQYF. The CDR3 DNA sequence: TGTGCCAGCAGCCAAGCTGGGGAAAACATTCAGTACTTC.

The CDR3 region has the DNA TGTGGTGGGTTCAGGAACACCGGGGAGCTGTTTTTT. It translates to CGGFRNTGELFF. This chain connects TRBV30 to TRBJ2-2; D unclear. Germline CDR1 and CDR2: GTSNPN and SVGIG (reference sequence). The length of the CDR3 is 12 residues.

This sequence joins TRBV6-6 and TRBJ1-4, with 10 bases that match TRBD1. Germline trimming cut 6 bases from V and 7 bases from J; bases unmatched to any gene: 11. CDR3 length equals 16 residues. Per the germline V gene, CDR1 is MNHNY and CDR2 is SVGAGI (reference sequence). The CDR3 nucleotides read TGTGCCAGCAGATCTCCAGGACAGGGGGAGGGTGAAAAACTGTTTTTT. Its protein product is CASRSPGQGEGEKLFF.

The chain uses TRBV18 and TRBJ2-7, with TRBD1 identical over 10 bases. This CDR3 has 15 residues. V shed 4 bases and J 5 bases; nucleotides not matched to a gene: 8. Germline loops: CDR1 KGHSH, CDR2 LQKENI. CDR3 coding DNA: TGTGCCAGCTCACTCCGGGACAGGGGTAAAAACGAGCAGTACTTC. It translates to CASSLRDRGKNEQYF.

This chain connects TRBV9 to TRBJ2-7, with D perhaps matching TRBD2 (7 bases). The CDR3 consists of 13 residues. The germline CDR1 and CDR2 sequences are SGDLS and YYNGEE. Trimming removed 4 bases at V and 5 bases at J, with 13 bases between. The CDR3 protein is CASSLGGGDEQYF. The CDR3 coding sequence is TGTGCCAGCAGCTTAGGGGGAGGGGACGAGCAGTACTTC.

The V gene is TRBV7-9, the J gene TRBJ1-1; D remains unclear. Trimming took off 1 base at V and 1 base at J, with 4 bases between the two ends. CDR1 is SEHNR and CDR2 is FQNEAQ in the germline V gene (reference sequence). This CDR3 region has 13 residues. The CDR3 DNA follows: TGTGCCAGCAGCTTAGAGGCGAACACTGAAGCTTTCTTT. Its translation: CASSLEANTEAFF.

The V call is TRBV5-4, the J call TRBJ1-3, with D possibly TRBD1 on 5 matching bases. Germline CDR1 SGHNT, CDR2 YYREEE (reference sequence). Trimming removed 0 bases at V and 8 bases at J, with 6 bases between. This CDR3 comprises 12 residues. The CDR3 DNA is TGTGCCAGCAGCTTGGGGGGGGACACCATATATTTT. Residues: CASSLGGDTIYF. The full variable domain, completed using reference TRBV5-4 and TRBJ1-3, is ETGVTQSPTHLIKTRGQQVTLRCSSQSGHNTVSWYQQALGQGPQFIFQYYREEENGRGNFPPRFSGLQFPNYSSELNVNALELDDSALYLCASSLGGDTIYFGEGSWLTVV.

The gene calls are TRBV15 and TRBJ2-1; no clear D gene. Germline lookup yields CDR1 LNHNV and CDR2 YYDKDF (reference sequence). Trimming left V 0 bases short and J 8 bases short, with 11 bases between. This CDR3 region has 14 residues. The CDR3 DNA reads TGTGCCACCAGCAGAGATGCGGCCGGGTATGAGCAGTTCTTC. Translating it yields CATSRDAAGYEQFF.

The V call is TRBV30, the J call TRBJ2-7; no firm D call. Trimming left V 5 bases short and J 9 bases short, with 29 bases between. This CDR3 has 16 amino acids. The germline V gene has CDR1 GTSNPN and CDR2 SVGIG (reference sequence). In DNA form, the CDR3 reads TGTGCCTGGCTCCCCCCCGACCCTCATACTGGTTCGGTGCAGTACTTC. Translation: CAWLPPDPHTGSVQYF.

The chain couples TRBV5-1 to TRBJ2-4; D uncertain. CDR3 length: 11 residues. Trimming cost V 4 bases and J 9 bases, with 8 bases left between them. CDR1 is SGHRS, CDR2 YFSETQ, per germline. The CDR3 nucleotides are TGCGCCAGCAGCCTAACGGGCATTCAGTACTTC. Protein: CASSLTGIQYF.

The chain is built from TRBV15 and TRBJ1-4; D unclear. This CDR3 region has 15 residues. The V gene lost 7 bases and the J gene lost 1 base, with 13 bases spanning the gap. Germline loops: CDR1 LNHNV, CDR2 YYDKDF (reference sequence). CDR3 in DNA: TGTGCCACCACCAGTTGGGGTAAAACTAATGAAAAACTGTTTTTT. Protein product: CATTSWGKTNEKLFF.